These 5 T cell receptor beta chains were sequenced from one sample in a study of OX40 agonist ivuxolimab in advanced cancers. Receptor libraries were prepared by the immunoSEQ multiplex PCR assay. TCRdb re-hosts the immuneACCESS table, in-frame sequences only. Its copies lack some clones; in the studies checked, an unresolved V gene accounts for under half of them, and the cause for the rest is not known. This sample holds 65,000 to 85,000 clones; roughly 90% were observed only once. 6.5% to 8.5% of the sample belongs to the ten largest clones. Sequencing used CD4+ or CD8+ T cells sorted from blood, obtained in a trial of the OX40 agonist ivuxolimab. Source of these receptors: an adult with an advanced solid tumor such as melanoma, head and neck, liver or kidney cancer.

The genes are TRBV7-9 and TRBJ1-1; 10 bases fit TRBD1. Losses at the gene ends were 4 bases for V and 4 bases for J; bases not matched to a gene: 9. The germline V gene encodes CDR1 SEHNR and CDR2 FQNEAQ (reference sequence). The CDR3 runs 16 residues. The CDR3 DNA reads TGTGCCAGCAGCTCCCTCCGGGACAGGGGTTCCACTGAAGCTTTCTTT. Translated, it gives CASSSLRDRGSTEAFF.

The chain recombines TRBV9 with TRBJ1-4, with D uncertain. V lost 2 bases to trimming and J lost 6 bases, with 8 bases between them. Germline CDR1 SGDLS, CDR2 YYNGEE. This CDR3 spans 13 amino acids. The CDR3 DNA sequence: TGTGCCAGCAGCGTTGGTTCAGATGAAAAACTGTTTTTT. It is translated as CASSVGSDEKLFF.

This clone was seen a single time. The chain links TRBV4-3 to TRBJ2-2; 9 positions match TRBD2. The CDR3 extends over 17 amino acids. V shed 0 bases and J 5 bases; nucleotides not matched to a gene: 7. The germline V gene encodes CDR1 LGHNA and CDR2 YSLEER. CDR3 nucleotide sequence: TGCGCCAGCAGCCAAGATTCTATGGCGGGGGGGACCGGGGAGCTGTTTTTT. Translating gives CASSQDSMAGGTGELFF.

The count of this clone is one. The chain employs TRBV27 and TRBJ1-1; D remains unclear. The CDR3 is made up of 15 amino acids. V was cut by 5 bases and J by 0 bases, with 13 bases left in between. Germline V gene sequence: CDR1 MNHEY, CDR2 SMNVEV (reference sequence). DNA of the CDR3: TGTGCCAGCAGTCCACGACAAGTAATGAACACTGAAGCTTTCTTT. Encoded protein: CASSPRQVMNTEAFF.

The chain carries TRBV2 and TRBJ2-2; 12 nucleotides align to TRBD2. CDR1 is SNHLY and CDR2 is FYNNEI in the germline V gene. The junction had 3 bases not matched to a gene; V was cut back by 3 bases and J by 1 base. The CDR3 is made up of 17 amino acids. This chain's CDR3 is CASSDPTSGGNTGELFF. The CDR3 coding sequence is TGTGCCAGCAGTGACCCGACTAGCGGGGGGAACACCGGGGAGCTGTTTTTT.